The 16 T cell receptor beta chains listed next were all sequenced from one sample in a study of CD8+CD57+ T cells in acquired aplastic anemia. According to the study, genomic DNA was the template for TCR beta VDJ and CDR3 profiling. TCRdb called the reads again in MiXCR, with one record for every CDR3 protein. The sample shows roughly 170,000 distinct CDR3 sequences, approximately 60% of them seen only once. Specimen: sorted CD4+, CD8+, or CD8+CD57+ T cells (not recorded which) from PBMCs. These receptors were taken from a human donor in good health.

This chain joins TRBV7-3 and TRBJ1-3, with D hard to call. The V gene lost 6 bases and the J gene lost 8 bases, with 17 bases spanning the gap. Germline-derived CDR1 and CDR2 are SGHTA and FQGTGA. The CDR3 sequence is 14 residues long. The CDR3 spells CASSPITVGDTIYF. CDR3 sequence (DNA): TGTGCCAGCAGTCCAATCACAGTCGGGGACACCATATATTTT.

This clonotype was picked up one time. The gene calls are TRBV10-1 and TRBJ2-3, with D hard to call. The CDR3 spans 16 residues. Trimming took off 6 bases at V and 0 bases at J, with 16 bases between the two ends. Germline lookup yields CDR1 WNHNN and CDR2 SYGVQD (reference sequence). The CDR3 DNA is TGCGCCAGCAGGAGTGGGCTCCCTACTAGCACAGATACGCAGTATTTT. Translation: CASRSGLPTSTDTQYF.

The chain employs TRBV10-3 and TRBJ2-7; D is perhaps TRBD1 (5 bases). CDR1 is ENHRY and CDR2 is SYGVKD in the germline V gene. Between the trimmed V and J ends, which lost 4 bases and 3 bases, there was a span of 7 bases. CDR3 length equals 12 residues. The CDR3 region has the DNA TGTGCCATCAGTGGACAGAACTACGAGCAGTACTTC. It yields the protein CAISGQNYEQYF.

This clonotype has at least ten counts. V is TRBV20-1 and J is TRBJ2-7; tentatively, D is TRBD1 (6 bases). The CDR3 has 13 residues. Trimming removed 3 bases from V and 4 bases from J, with 13 bases in between. CDR1 and CDR2 (germline): DFQATT, SNEGSKA (reference sequence). The CDR3 sequence is CSARGASEYEQYF. CDR3 sequence (DNA): TGCAGTGCTAGGGGGGCCTCCGAATACGAGCAGTACTTC.

In the case of this clonotype: At one end, the junction sequence differs from germline, possibly due to a read error. The rearrangement links TRBV7-9 to TRBJ2-5; D is ambiguous. This CDR3 comprises 14 residues. In germline, CDR1 is SEHNR, CDR2 FQNEAQ (reference sequence). In nucleotides, the CDR3 is TGTGCCAGCAGGGCGAAGACCCGCCAAGGGACCCAGTACTTC. It translates to CASRAKTRQGTQYF.

The chain has TRBV2 and TRBJ1-2, with 7 bases identical to TRBD1. With V trimmed by 4 bases and J by 8 bases, 4 bases remained unmatched. The CDR3 is 12 residues long. Germline V gene sequence: CDR1 SNHLY, CDR2 FYNNEI. CDR3 amino acids: CASSVVRGGYTF. DNA for the CDR3: TGTGCCAGCAGTGTAGTCAGGGGGGGCTACACCTTC.

The chain uses TRBV12-3 or TRBV12-4 and TRBJ2-3, with unresolved D. There are 13 residues in the CDR3. The germline V and J ends were trimmed by 5 bases and 2 bases, with 8 bases remaining between them. The CDR3 bases are TGTGCCAGCAGTAAACAGATCACAGATACGCAGTATTTT. Translation: CASSKQITDTQYF.

The chain is built from TRBV7-2 and TRBJ1-6; 8 bases align to TRBD1. Germline CDR1 SGHTA, CDR2 FQGNSA. Trimming cost V 5 bases and J 11 bases; bases outside gene matches: 5. This CDR3 has 13 residues. The chain's CDR3 is CASSQPGGTPLHF. In DNA form, the CDR3 reads TGTGCCAGCAGCCAACCAGGGGGCACACCCCTCCACTTT.

The sample holds many counts of this clonotype. V is TRBV10-3 and J is TRBJ2-3, with a weak D call TRBD2 (5 bases). Trimming cost V 1 base and J 5 bases, with 22 bases left between them. The CDR3 contains 18 residues. CDR1 and CDR2 (germline): ENHRY, SYGVKD. The CDR3 region has the DNA TGTGCCATCAGTGAGTACCTAACCCCGGGAACCTCCGAAGATACGCAGTATTTT. It codes for CAISEYLTPGTSEDTQYF.

In its sample, this clonotype was seen a few times. The CDR3 loop is CATGQRGETQYF. CDR3 DNA: TGTGCCACCGGACAGCGGGGAGAGACCCAGTACTTC. The chain links TRBV15 to TRBJ2-5; D may be TRBD2 (7 bases). Trimming took 8 bases from V and 4 from J, leaving 11 bases between them. This CDR3 region has 12 residues. Per germline, CDR1 LNHNV and CDR2 YYDKDF (reference sequence).

This clonotype was counted many times. V and J are TRBV7-9 and TRBJ2-7; 14 nucleotides agree with TRBD2. Trimming removed 4 bases from V and 3 bases from J; junction bases left unmatched: 11. This CDR3 comprises 18 residues. Germline CDR1 SEHNR, CDR2 FQNEAQ (reference sequence). CDR3 nucleotide sequence: TGTGCCAGCAGCTATACCGGGACTAGCGGGAGAGGGGACTACGAGCAGTACTTC. It specifies CASSYTGTSGRGDYEQYF.

This chain connects TRBV5-1 to TRBJ1-3, with TRBD1 as a possible D gene (5 bases). The V gene lost 0 bases and the J gene lost 1 base, with 5 bases spanning the gap. The CDR3 sequence is 14 residues long. CDR1 SGHRS and CDR2 YFSETQ come from the germline V gene. The CDR3 is CASSLGGSGNTIYF. The CDR3 DNA sequence: TGCGCCAGCAGCTTGGGGGGGTCTGGAAACACCATATATTTT.

As for this clonotype: The CDR3 does not close with the conserved phenylalanine or tryptophan, likely indicating a read error. The chain uses TRBV28 and TRBJ2-1, with 10 bases matching TRBD2. The CDR3 has 14 residues. Per germline, CDR1 MDHEN and CDR2 SYDVKM. The V gene end was trimmed by 7 bases and the J gene end by 7 bases; junction bases not matched to a gene: 7. The CDR3 loop is CASTLAGGRNEQFL. The CDR3 DNA reads as TGTGCCAGCACCTTAGCGGGAGGCAGGAATGAGCAGTTCCTC.

The gene calls are TRBV5-1 and TRBJ2-7; unclear D gene. This CDR3 is built from 12 residues. Germline CDR1 and CDR2: SGHRS and YFSETQ. The V gene lost 4 bases and the J gene lost 5 bases, with 10 bases spanning the gap. For the CDR3, the DNA is TGCGCCAGCAGCGCCCATCATAACGAGCAGTACTTC. Translation gives CASSAHHNEQYF.

The gene calls are TRBV15 and TRBJ1-6, with D maybe TRBD1 (5 bases). CDR3 length: 14 residues. Germline CDR1 and CDR2: LNHNV and YYDKDF (reference sequence). Trimming cost V 6 bases and J 9 bases, with 15 bases left between them. In DNA form, the CDR3 reads TGTGCCACCAGGACAAGGACAACGGGTTCACCCCTCCACTTT. Protein: CATRTRTTGSPLHF.

This clonotype came up many times. This chain connects TRBV7-3 to TRBJ1-1; 7 bases agree with TRBD1. CDR1 and CDR2 from the germline V gene are SGHTA and FQGTGA. V was clipped by 5 bases and J by 1 base; unmatched bases: 7. The CDR3 consists of 15 residues. DNA of the CDR3: TGTGCCAGCAGCATTGCAGGGGGGCAGAACACTGAAGCTTTCTTT. Its translation: CASSIAGGQNTEAFF. The entire variable domain, with the rest obtained from reference TRBV7-3 and TRBJ1-1, is as follows: GAGVSQTPSNKVTEKGKYVELRCDPISGHTALYWYRQSLGQGPEFLIYFQGTGAADDSGLPNDRFFAVRPEGSVSTLKIQRTERGDSAVYLCASSIAGGQNTEAFFGQGTRLTVV.